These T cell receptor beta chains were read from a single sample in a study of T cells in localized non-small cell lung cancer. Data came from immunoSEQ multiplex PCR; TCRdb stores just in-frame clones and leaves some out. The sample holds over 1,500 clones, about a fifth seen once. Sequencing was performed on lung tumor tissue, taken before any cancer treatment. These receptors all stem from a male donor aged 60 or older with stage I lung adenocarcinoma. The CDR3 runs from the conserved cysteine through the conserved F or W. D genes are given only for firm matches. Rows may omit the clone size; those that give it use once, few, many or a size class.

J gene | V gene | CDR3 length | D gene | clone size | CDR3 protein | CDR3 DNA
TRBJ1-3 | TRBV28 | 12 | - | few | CASSRMGNTIYF | TGTGCCAGCAGTCGAATGGGGAACACCATATATTTT
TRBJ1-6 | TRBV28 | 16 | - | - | CASSLFGRGADSPLHF | TGTGCCAGCAGTTTATTCGGGAGAGGGGCGGATTCACCCCTCCACTTT
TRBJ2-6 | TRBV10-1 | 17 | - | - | CASSPPERTSGANVLTF | TGCGCCAGCAGTCCCCCAGAAAGGACCTCTGGGGCCAACGTCCTGACTTTC
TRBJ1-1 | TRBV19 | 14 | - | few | CASSTGAGNTEAFF | TGTGCCAGTAGTACAGGAGCCGGGAACACTGAAGCTTTCTTT
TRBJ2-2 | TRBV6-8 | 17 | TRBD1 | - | CASRDRAPDLDTGELFF | TGTGCCAGCAGGGACAGGGCCCCGGATCTTGACACCGGGGAGCTGTTTTTT
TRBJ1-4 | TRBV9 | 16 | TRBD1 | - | CASSLSTGGNNEKLFF | TGTGCCAGCAGCCTTTCGACAGGGGGCAATAATGAAAAACTGTTTTTT
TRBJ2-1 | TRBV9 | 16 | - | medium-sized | CASSVDVGQTYNEQFF | TGTGCCAGCAGCGTAGATGTAGGACAGACCTACAATGAGCAGTTCTTC
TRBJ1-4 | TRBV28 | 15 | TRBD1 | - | CASRTGGQGDEKLFF | TGTGCCAGCAGGACCGGGGGACAGGGGGACGAAAAACTGTTTTTT
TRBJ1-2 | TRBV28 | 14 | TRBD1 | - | CASSTGTGVWGYTF | TGTGCCAGCAGTACCGGGACAGGGGTGTGGGGCTACACCTTC
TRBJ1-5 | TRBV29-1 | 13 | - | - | CSVRDNHNQPQHF | TGCAGCGTTCGGGACAATCACAATCAGCCCCAGCATTTT
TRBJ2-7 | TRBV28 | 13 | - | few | CASSPPPVYEQYF | TGTGCCAGCAGTCCCCCTCCGGTCTACGAGCAGTACTTC
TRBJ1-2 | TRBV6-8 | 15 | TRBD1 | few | CASSLYGDSLYGYTF | TGTGCCAGCAGCCTTTACGGGGACAGCCTGTATGGCTACACCTTC
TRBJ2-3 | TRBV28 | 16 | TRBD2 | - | CASSLWTSGATDTQYF | TGTGCCAGCAGTTTATGGACCAGCGGGGCCACAGATACGCAGTATTTT
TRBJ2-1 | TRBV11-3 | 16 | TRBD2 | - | CASSPRTSGGQIEQFF | TGTGCCAGCAGCCCCCGGACTAGCGGGGGGCAAATTGAGCAGTTCTTC
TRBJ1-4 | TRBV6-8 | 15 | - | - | CASRLTGTGSEKLFF | TGTGCCAGCAGATTAACCGGGACGGGAAGCGAAAAACTGTTTTTT
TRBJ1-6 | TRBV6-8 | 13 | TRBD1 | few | CALRRTGDSPLHF | TGTGCCCTAAGGCGGACAGGGGATTCACCCCTCCACTTT
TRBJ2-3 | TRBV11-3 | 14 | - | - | CASSIQGYTDTQYF | TGTGCCAGCAGCATACAGGGCTACACAGATACGCAGTATTTT
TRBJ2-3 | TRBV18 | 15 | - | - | CASSPLPGSTDTQYF | TGTGCCAGCTCACCACTCCCCGGGAGCACAGATACGCAGTATTTT
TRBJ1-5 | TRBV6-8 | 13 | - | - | CASSAHENQPQHF | TGTGCCAGCAGCGCCCACGAGAATCAGCCCCAGCATTTT
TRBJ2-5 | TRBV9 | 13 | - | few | CASSVELMETQYF | TGTGCCAGCAGCGTAGAGCTCATGGAGACCCAGTACTTC
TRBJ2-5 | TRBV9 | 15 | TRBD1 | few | CASRVRQGARETQYF | TGTGCCAGCAGGGTTCGACAGGGGGCTCGGGAGACCCAGTACTTC
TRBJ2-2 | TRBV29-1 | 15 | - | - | CSVETGEVNTGELFF | TGCAGCGTAGAAACAGGGGAGGTGAACACCGGGGAGCTGTTTTTT